This T cell receptor beta chain was sequenced in a study of blood T cells in healthy people across ages. Between the trimmed V and J ends, which lost 5 bases and 9 bases, there was a span of 20 bases. The CDR3 length is 15 residues. Germline loops: CDR1 MNHNY, CDR2 SVGAGI (reference sequence). As to this clonotype: Its matching antigen is unknown.

Findings and caveats of the study: Unsorted PBMC material precluded a definitive naive versus antigen-experienced comparison. With age, beta diversity per million T cells declined roughly linearly, significantly by 40.

Next came a second PCR, run for roughly 6 to 11 cycles, which used a sample-barcoded 5' primer along with a J-beta primer mix. A tag from a template-switch adaptor with 12 random nucleotides marked each cDNA molecule. TCRdb ran MiXCR on the 5' RACE reads and lists one entry per CDR3 protein. The table has hundreds of thousands of distinct CDR3 sequences, 25% to 30% seen once; the top ten hold 17%. The rearrangement uses TRBV6-6 and TRBJ2-1, with a weak D call TRBD1 (5 bases). The source of this sequence is a woman over 75 in good health. Sequencing input: blood. The CDR3 loop is CASSRQQETLGEQFF. The CDR3 DNA follows: TGTGCCAGCAGTCGCCAACAGGAAACATTGGGTGAGCAGTTCTTC.